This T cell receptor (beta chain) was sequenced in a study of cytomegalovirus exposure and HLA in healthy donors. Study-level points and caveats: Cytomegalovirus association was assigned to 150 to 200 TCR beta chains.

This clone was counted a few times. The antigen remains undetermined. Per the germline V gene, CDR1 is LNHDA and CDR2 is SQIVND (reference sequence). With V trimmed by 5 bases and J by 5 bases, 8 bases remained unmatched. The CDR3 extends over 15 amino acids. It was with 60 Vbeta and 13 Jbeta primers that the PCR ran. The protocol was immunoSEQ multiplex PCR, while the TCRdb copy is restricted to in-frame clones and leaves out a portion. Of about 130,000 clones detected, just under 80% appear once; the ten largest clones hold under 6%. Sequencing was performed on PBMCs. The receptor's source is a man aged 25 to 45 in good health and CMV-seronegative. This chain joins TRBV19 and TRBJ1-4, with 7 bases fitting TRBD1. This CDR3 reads CASSRPGQINEKLFF. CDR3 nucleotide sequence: TGTGCCAGTAGTCGGCCGGGACAGATCAATGAAAAACTGTTTTTT. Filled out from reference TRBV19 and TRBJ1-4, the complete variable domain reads DGGITQSPKYLFRKEGQNVTLSCEQNLNHDAMYWYRQDPGQGLRLIYYSQIVNDFQKGDIAEGYSVSREKKESFPLTVTSAQKNPTAFYLCASSRPGQINEKLFFGSGTQLSVL.